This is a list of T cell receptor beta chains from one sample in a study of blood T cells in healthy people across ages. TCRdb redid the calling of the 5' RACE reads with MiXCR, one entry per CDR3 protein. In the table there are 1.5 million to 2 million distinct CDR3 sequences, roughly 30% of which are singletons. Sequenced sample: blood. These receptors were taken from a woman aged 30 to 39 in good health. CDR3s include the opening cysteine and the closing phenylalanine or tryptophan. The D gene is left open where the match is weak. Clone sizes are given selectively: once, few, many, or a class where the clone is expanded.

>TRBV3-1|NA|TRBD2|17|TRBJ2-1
CASSPPASGGAGDEQFF
TGTGCCAGCAGCCCCCCAGCTAGCGGGGGGGCCGGGGATGAGCAGTTCTTC
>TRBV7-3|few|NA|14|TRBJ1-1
CASSLTGFMTEAFF
TGTGCCAGCAGCTTAACGGGGTTTATGACTGAAGCTTTCTTT
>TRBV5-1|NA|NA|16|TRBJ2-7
CASRPPGTSLTWEQYF
TGCGCCAGCAGGCCTCCCGGGACCTCCTTAACCTGGGAGCAGTACTTC
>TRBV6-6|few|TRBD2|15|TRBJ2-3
CASRTSGGITDTQYF
TGTGCCAGCAGGACTAGCGGGGGGATCACAGATACGCAGTATTTT
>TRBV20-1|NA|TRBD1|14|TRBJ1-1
CSAATGEGDTEAFF
TGCAGTGCCGCTACAGGGGAAGGTGACACTGAAGCTTTCTTT
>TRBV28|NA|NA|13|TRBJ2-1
CASSLNYPNEQFF
TGTGCCAGCAGTTTAAACTACCCCAATGAGCAGTTCTTC
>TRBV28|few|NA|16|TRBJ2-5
CASNPRQGGGQETQYF
TGTGCCAGCAACCCCCGACAGGGAGGGGGACAAGAGACCCAGTACTTC
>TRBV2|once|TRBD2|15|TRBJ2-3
CAGMGTSGRTDTQYF
TGTGCCGGCATGGGGACTAGCGGTCGCACAGATACGCAGTATTTT
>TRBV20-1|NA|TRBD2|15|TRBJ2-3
CSARGAGADTDTQYF
TGCAGTGCTAGAGGAGCGGGAGCCGACACAGATACGCAGTATTTT
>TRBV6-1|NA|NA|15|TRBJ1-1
CASSGHRWRDTEAFF
TGTGCCAGCAGCGGACACAGGTGGAGGGACACTGAAGCTTTCTTT
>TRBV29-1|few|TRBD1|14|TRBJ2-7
CSVEGETGGYEQYF
TGCAGCGTTGAAGGGGAGACAGGGGGGTACGAGCAGTACTTC
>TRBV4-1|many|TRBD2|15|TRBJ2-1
CASSQEKRDHPEQFF
TGCGCCAGCAGCCAAGAGAAGCGGGACCACCCAGAGCAGTTCTTC
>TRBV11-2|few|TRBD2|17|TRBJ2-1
CASSLGLAGGHRNEQFF
TGTGCCAGCAGCTTGGGACTAGCGGGGGGCCATCGAAATGAGCAGTTCTTC
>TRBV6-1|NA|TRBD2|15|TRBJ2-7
CASSGRGLADYEQYF
TGTGCCAGCAGTGGACGTGGACTAGCCGACTACGAGCAGTACTTC
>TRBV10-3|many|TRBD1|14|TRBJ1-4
CATSIQGGNEKLFF
TGTGCCACCTCAATACAGGGGGGAAATGAAAAACTGTTTTTT
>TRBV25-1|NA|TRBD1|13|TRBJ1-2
CASTGQGPYGYTF
TGTGCCAGCACTGGACAGGGGCCTTATGGCTACACCTTC
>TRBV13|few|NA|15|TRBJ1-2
CASSLLDSEGDGYTF
TGTGCCAGCAGCCTATTGGACAGCGAAGGGGATGGCTACACCTTC
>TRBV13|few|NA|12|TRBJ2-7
CASSTWTHEQYF
TGTGCCAGCTCTACCTGGACCCACGAGCAGTACTTC
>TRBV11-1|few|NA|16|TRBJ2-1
CASSSGLPNFYNEQFF
TGTGCCAGCAGCTCCGGGCTGCCGAACTTCTACAATGAGCAGTTCTTC
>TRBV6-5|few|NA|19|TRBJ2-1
CASSYPIRAGPSSYNEQFF
TGTGCCAGCAGTTACCCGATACGGGCGGGGCCCAGCTCCTACAATGAGCAGTTCTTC
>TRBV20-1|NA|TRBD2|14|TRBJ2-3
CSGEAGRGTDTQYF
TGCAGCGGGGAAGCGGGAAGGGGCACAGATACGCAGTATTTT
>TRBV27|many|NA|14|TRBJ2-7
CASSFGQRSYEQYF
TGTGCCAGCAGTTTTGGGCAGCGAAGCTACGAGCAGTACTTC
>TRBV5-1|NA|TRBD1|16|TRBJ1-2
CASSLSGTASTYGYTF
TGCGCCAGCAGCTTGTCCGGGACAGCCTCCACTTATGGCTACACCTTC
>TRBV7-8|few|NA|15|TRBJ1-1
CASSPTQAGNFEAFF
TGTGCCAGCAGCCCGACACAGGCAGGGAATTTTGAAGCTTTCTTT
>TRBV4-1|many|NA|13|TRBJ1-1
CASSQERGSEAFF
TGCGCCAGCAGCCAAGAAAGGGGGTCTGAAGCTTTCTTT
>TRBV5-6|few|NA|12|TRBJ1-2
CASSFDVAGYTF
TGTGCCAGCAGCTTCGACGTGGCTGGCTACACCTTC
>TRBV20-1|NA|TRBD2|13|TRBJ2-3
CSALAGITDTQYF
TGCAGTGCTCTAGCGGGGATCACAGATACGCAGTATTTT
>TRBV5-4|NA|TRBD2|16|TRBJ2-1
CASSLGAGDYDNEQFF
TGTGCCAGCAGCTTGGGGGCGGGAGACTATGACAATGAGCAGTTCTTC
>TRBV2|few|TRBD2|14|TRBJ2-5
CASSVGAGKETQYF
TGTGCCAGCAGTGTAGGAGCGGGGAAAGAGACCCAGTACTTC
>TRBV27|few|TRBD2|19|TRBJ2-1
CASSRGQLAGVESYNEQFF
TGTGCCAGCAGCAGGGGGCAACTAGCGGGAGTGGAGTCCTACAATGAGCAGTTCTTC
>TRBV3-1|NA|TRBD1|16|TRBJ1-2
CASSPEPRGLIYGYTF
TGTGCCAGCAGCCCAGAGCCCAGGGGGCTGATCTATGGCTACACCTTC
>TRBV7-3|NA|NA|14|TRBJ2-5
CASSPPGMWETQYF
TGTGCCAGCAGTCCTCCGGGGATGTGGGAGACCCAGTACTTC
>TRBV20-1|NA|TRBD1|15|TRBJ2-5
CSAFPGGTQGETQYF
TGCAGTGCTTTTCCAGGGGGAACCCAGGGAGAGACCCAGTACTTC
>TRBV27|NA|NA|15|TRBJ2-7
CASSPRLPYIYEQYF
TGTGCCAGCAGTCCTCGACTACCGTACATTTACGAGCAGTACTTC
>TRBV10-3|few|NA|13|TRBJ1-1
CAISERPNTEAFF
TGTGCCATCAGTGAGAGACCGAACACTGAAGCTTTCTTT
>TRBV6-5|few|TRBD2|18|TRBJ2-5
CASSYISGVAGGPRAQYF
TGTGCCAGCAGTTATATATCGGGAGTAGCGGGAGGCCCCAGGGCCCAGTACTTC
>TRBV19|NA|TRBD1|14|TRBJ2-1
CASTPGTGYNEQFF
TGTGCCAGTACCCCCGGGACAGGGTACAATGAGCAGTTCTTC
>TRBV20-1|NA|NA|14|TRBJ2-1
CSADRDGDFNGQFF
TGCAGTGCAGACCGGGACGGGGATTTCAATGGGCAGTTCTTC
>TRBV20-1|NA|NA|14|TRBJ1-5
CSASNTNSNQPQHF
TGCAGTGCTAGTAACACCAATAGCAATCAGCCCCAGCATTTT
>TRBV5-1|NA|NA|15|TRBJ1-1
CASSLVSIPNTEAFF
TGCGCCAGCAGCTTGGTCAGTATACCGAACACTGAAGCTTTCTTT
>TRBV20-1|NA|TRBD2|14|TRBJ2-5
CSAQGDYYQETQYF
TGCAGTGCCCAAGGGGACTACTACCAAGAGACCCAGTACTTC
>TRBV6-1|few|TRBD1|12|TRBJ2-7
CASTGTGDKQYF
TGTGCCAGCACTGGGACAGGGGATAAGCAGTACTTC
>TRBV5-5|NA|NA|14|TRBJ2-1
CASSSWTTDNEQFF
TGTGCCAGCAGCTCCTGGACTACAGACAATGAGCAGTTCTTC
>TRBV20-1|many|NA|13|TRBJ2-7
CSARDGQNYEQYF
TGCAGTGCTAGAGATGGACAGAACTACGAGCAGTACTTC
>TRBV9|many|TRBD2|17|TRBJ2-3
CASSVLAGAYPADTQYF
TGTGCCAGCAGCGTGCTAGCGGGGGCTTACCCCGCAGATACGCAGTATTTT
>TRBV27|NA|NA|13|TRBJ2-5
CASRYLNQETQYF
TGTGCCAGCAGATACCTGAATCAAGAGACCCAGTACTTC
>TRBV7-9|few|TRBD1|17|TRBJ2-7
CASSPPRQGYNAYEQYF
TGTGCCAGCAGCCCCCCCCGACAGGGCTATAATGCCTACGAGCAGTACTTC
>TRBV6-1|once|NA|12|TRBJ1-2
CASRRGFQGYTF
TGTGCCAGCAGGCGGGGTTTCCAAGGCTACACCTTC
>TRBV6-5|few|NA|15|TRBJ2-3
CASSQYGLLTDTQYF
TGTGCCAGCAGTCAGTACGGCCTGCTCACAGATACGCAGTATTTT
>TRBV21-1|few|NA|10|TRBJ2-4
CARTEYIQYF
TGTGCCCGCACCGAGTACATTCAGTACTTC
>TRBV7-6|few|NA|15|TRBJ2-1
CASSLVARLDNEQFF
TGTGCCAGCAGCTTAGTCGCTAGGCTTGACAATGAGCAGTTCTTC
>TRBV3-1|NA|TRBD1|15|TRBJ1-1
CASSQGTGVSAEAFF
TGTGCCAGCAGCCAAGGGACAGGGGTGAGCGCTGAAGCTTTCTTT
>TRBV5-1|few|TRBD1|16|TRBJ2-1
CASSHAWAGGYNEQFF
TGCGCCAGCAGTCATGCCTGGGCAGGGGGATATAATGAGCAGTTCTTC
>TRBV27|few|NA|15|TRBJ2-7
CASSLINEFPPEQYF
TGTGCCAGCAGTTTAATTAACGAATTCCCCCCCGAGCAGTACTTC